This T cell receptor beta chain is from a study of T cells after yellow fever vaccination. Across the study: The authors prepared low-cell-number fractions using SMART-Seq v4 Ultra Low Input. Study-wide findings and caveats: Post-booster repertoires contained most primary-vaccination clones again (roughly 96% CD4, around 88% CD8). Within FACS-sorted repertoires, abundant clonotypes contaminating from the bulk population could be present.

This clonotype was found many times. Antigen: not known. Generation of TCR cDNA used 5'RACE template switching (which added a universal primer site and UMIs). TCRdb re-called the 5' RACE reads with MiXCR, one entry per CDR3 protein. This sample yields around 310,000 distinct CDR3 sequences, of which approximately 3.8% are seen a single time; 20% to 25% belongs to the top ten. Deletions cut 8 bases from V and 8 bases from J, with 14 bases between. CDR1 SNHLY and CDR2 FYNNEI come from the germline V gene. This CDR3 spans 12 amino acids. The V and J genes are TRBV2 and TRBJ2-3, with unresolved D. The clonotype comes from a man aged 18 to 29 who received the YFV17D yellow fever vaccine. Sequencing was performed on PBMCs, taken on the day of the yellow fever booster vaccination. The CDR3 loop reads CASSDGWGTQYF. In DNA, the CDR3 is TGTGCCAGCTCTGACGGGTGGGGTACGCAGTATTTT.